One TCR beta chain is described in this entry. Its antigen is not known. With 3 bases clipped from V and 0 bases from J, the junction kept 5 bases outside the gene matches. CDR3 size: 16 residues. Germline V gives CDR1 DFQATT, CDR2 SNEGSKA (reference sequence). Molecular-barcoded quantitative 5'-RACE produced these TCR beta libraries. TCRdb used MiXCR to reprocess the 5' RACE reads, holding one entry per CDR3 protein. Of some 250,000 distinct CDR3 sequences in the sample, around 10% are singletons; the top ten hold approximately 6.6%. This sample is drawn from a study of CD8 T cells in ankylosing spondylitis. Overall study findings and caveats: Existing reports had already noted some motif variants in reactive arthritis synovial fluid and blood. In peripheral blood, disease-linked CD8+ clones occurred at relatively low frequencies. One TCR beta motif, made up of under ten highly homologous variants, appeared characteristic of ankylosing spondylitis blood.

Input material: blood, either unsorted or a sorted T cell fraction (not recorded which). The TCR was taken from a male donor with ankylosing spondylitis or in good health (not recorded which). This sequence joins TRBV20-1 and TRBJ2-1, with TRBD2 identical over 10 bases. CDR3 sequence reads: CSASALAGASYNEQFF. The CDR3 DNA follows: TGCAGTGCTAGTGCGCTAGCGGGAGCCTCCTACAATGAGCAGTTCTTC.